This TCR beta chain was obtained from a study of technical replicates of blood from a handful of donors. The assay was immunoSEQ multiplex PCR, and TCRdb's table has in-frame clones only and misses some. The sample includes 54,000 or so clones, around 94% of them seen just once. In germline, CDR1 is SGHVS, CDR2 FQNEAQ. This CDR3 has 17 residues. Trimming removed 4 bases from V and 5 bases from J; junction bases left unmatched: 11. The specimen was T cells isolated from PBMCs. The J gene is TRBJ2-5, the V gene TRBV7-8; TRBD2 matches 12 bases. The TCR comes from a human donor in good health. The CDR3 coding sequence is TGTGCCAGCAGCTCGGACTACGGACTAGCGGGATGGGAGACCCAGTACTTC. Amino acid sequence: CASSSDYGLAGWETQYF.